Here is one T cell receptor beta chain with its context. Sequencing used immunoSEQ multiplex PCR; TCRdb keeps in-frame clones, though not all of them. Of under 60,000 clones in the sample, roughly 94% were seen once. The data belong to a study of T cell changes during pregnancy in multiple sclerosis. Deletions cut 5 bases from V and 4 bases from J, with 21 bases between. Germline V gene lookup returns CDR1 MDHEN and CDR2 SYDVKM. This CDR3 spans 17 amino acids. The source was CD4+ T cells from peripheral blood mononuclear cells, collected in the third trimester of pregnancy. The genes are TRBV28 and TRBJ1-3; a weak D match, TRBD1 (5 bases). This clonotype was obtained from a female donor with multiple sclerosis, enrolled in a pregnancy study. As DNA, the CDR3 is TGTGCCAGCAGTCCATGGGGCGGACAAACTCAAGGAAACACCATATATTTT. Protein product: CASSPWGGQTQGNTIYF.